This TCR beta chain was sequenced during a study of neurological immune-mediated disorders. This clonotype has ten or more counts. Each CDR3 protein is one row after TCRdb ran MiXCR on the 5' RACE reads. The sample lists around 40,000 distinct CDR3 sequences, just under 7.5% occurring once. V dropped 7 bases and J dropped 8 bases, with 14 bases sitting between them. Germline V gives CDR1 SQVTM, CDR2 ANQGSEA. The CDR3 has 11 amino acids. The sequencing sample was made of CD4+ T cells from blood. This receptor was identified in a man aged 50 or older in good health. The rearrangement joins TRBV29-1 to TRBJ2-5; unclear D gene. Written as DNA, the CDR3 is TGCAGCGCTGGACCGGGCCAAACCCAGTACTTC. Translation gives CSAGPGQTQYF.